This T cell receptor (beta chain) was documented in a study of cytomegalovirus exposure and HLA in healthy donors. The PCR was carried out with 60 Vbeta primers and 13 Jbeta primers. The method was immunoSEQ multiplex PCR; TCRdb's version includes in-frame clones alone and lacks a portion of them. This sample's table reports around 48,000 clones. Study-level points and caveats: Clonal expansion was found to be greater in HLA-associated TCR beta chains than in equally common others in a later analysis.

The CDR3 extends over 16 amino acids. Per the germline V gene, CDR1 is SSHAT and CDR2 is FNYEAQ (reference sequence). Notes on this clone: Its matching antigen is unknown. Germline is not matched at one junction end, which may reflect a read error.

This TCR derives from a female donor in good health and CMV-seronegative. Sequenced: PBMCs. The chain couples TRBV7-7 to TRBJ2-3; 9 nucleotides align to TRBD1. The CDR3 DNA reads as TGTGCTAGCAGCCGAGGGACAGGGAGAGAAACAGATACGCAGTATTTT. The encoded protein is CASSRGTGRETDTQYF.